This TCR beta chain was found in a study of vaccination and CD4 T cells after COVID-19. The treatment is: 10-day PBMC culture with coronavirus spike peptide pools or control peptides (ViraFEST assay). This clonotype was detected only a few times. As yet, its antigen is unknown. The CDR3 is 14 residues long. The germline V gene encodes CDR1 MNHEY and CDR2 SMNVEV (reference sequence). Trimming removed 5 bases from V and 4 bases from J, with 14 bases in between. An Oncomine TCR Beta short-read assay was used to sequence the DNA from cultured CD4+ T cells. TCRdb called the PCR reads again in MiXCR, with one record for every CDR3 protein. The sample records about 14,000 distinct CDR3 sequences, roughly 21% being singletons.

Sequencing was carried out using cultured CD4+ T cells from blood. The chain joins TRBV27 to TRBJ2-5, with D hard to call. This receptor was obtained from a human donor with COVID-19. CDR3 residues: CASSDGRTGETQYF. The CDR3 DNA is TGTGCCAGCAGTGACGGACGTACTGGAGAGACCCAGTACTTC.